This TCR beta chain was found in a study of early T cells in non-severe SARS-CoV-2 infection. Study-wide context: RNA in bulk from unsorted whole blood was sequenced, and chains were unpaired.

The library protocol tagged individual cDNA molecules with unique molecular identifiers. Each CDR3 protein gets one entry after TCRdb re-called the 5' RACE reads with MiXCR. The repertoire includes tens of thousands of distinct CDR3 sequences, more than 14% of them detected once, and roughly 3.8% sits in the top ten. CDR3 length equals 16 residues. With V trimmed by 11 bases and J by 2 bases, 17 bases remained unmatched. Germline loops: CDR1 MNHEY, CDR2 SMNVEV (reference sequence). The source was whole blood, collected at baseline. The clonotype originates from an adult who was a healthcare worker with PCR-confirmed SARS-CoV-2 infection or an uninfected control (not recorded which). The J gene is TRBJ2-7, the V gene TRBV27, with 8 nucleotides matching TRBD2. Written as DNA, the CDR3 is TGTGCCGGGCCGGGGGAGCGGGAGAGAGGGACCTACGAGCAGTACTTC. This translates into CAGPGERERGTYEQYF.